The present T cell receptor (beta chain) was sequenced within a study of Ad26.COV2.S vaccination and SARS-CoV-2 variants. Study as a whole: Ad26.COV2.S was injected intramuscularly once or twice, 56 days apart.

Study results and limitations: Placebo and vaccine recipients had non-spike TCR breadth that was similar. Vaccinated individuals (as opposed to placebo recipients) had higher spike-specific TCR breadth.

Assay used: immunoSEQ multiplex PCR; TCRdb lists only in-frame clones, some missing. The sample contains fewer than 400,000 clones, almost 90% of which appear only once. Stated treatment: over 15 received Ad26.COV2.S at low or high dose, single or two shots; about 5 received placebo; per-sample allocation not given. Samples analyzed were those drawn on day 63 after the first vaccine or placebo injection. Concerning this clone: Its antigen is undetermined.

This clonotype was sampled from a person between 18 and 60 years old who received the Ad26.COV2.S COVID-19 vaccine or a placebo. This material consisted of peripheral blood, taken in a trial of Ad26.COV2.S vaccine versus placebo.

This chain's CDR3 is CASSLKTFSNQPQHF. Here the CDR3 DNA reads TGTGCCAGCAGCTTAAAGACCTTTTCGAATCAGCCCCAGCATTTT. The chain employs TRBV11-2 and TRBJ1-5; unclear D gene. CDR1 is SGHAT and CDR2 is FQNNGV in the germline V gene. The CDR3 has 15 amino acids. Between the trimmed V and J ends, which lost 2 bases and 4 bases, there was a span of 12 bases.